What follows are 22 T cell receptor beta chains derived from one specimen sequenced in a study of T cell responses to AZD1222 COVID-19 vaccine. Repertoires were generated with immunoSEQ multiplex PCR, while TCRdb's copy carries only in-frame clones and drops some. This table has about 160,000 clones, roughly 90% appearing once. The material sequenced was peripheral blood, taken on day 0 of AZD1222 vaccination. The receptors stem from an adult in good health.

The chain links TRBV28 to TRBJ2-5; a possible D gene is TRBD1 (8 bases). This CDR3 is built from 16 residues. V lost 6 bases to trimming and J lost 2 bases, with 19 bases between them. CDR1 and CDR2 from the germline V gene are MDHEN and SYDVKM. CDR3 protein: CASSPLQGGSQETQYF. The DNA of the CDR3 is TGTGCCAGCAGCCCCCTACAGGGGGGGTCTCAAGAGACCCAGTACTTC.

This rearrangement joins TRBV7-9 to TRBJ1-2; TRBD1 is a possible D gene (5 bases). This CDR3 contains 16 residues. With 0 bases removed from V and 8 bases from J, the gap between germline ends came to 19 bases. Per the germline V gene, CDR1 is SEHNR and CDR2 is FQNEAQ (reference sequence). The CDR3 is CASSLADSWGPGGYTF. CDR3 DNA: TGTGCCAGCAGCTTAGCCGACAGTTGGGGCCCTGGCGGCTACACCTTC. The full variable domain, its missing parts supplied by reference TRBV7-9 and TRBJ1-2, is DTGVSQNPRHKITKRGQNVTFRCDPISEHNRLYWYRQTLGQGPEFLTYFQNEAQLEKSRLLSDRFSAERPKGSFSTLEIQRTEQGDSAMYLCASSLADSWGPGGYTFGSGTRLTVV.

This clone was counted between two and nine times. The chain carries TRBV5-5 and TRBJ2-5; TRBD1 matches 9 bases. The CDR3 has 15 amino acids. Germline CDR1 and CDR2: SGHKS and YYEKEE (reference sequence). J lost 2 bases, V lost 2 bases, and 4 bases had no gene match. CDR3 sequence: CASSLTGGGQETQYF. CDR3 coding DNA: TGTGCCAGCAGCTTAACAGGGGGCGGGCAAGAGACCCAGTACTTC. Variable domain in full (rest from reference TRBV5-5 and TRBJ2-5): DAGVTQSPTHLIKTRGQQVTLRCSPISGHKSVSWYQQVLGQGPQFIFQYYEKEERGRGNFPDRFSARQFPNYSSELNVNALLLGDSALYLCASSLTGGGQETQYFGPGTRLLVL.

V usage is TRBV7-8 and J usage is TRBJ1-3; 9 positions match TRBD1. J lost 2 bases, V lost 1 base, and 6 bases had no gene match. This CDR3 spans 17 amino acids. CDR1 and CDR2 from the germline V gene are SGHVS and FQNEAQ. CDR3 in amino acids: CASSLGQGVPPGNTIYF. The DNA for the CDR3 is TGTGCCAGCAGCTTAGGACAGGGGGTTCCCCCTGGAAACACCATATATTTT.

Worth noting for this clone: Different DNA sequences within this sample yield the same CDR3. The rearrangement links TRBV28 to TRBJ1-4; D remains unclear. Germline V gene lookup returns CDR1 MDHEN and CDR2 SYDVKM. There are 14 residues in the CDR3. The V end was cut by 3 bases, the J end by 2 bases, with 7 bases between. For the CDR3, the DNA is TGTGCCAGCAGTTTTCCGGGGACTAATGAAAAACTGTTTTTT. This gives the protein CASSFPGTNEKLFF. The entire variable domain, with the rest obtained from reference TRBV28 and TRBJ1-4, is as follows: DVKVTQSSRYLVKRTGEKVFLECVQDMDHENMFWYRQDPGLGLRLIYFSYDVKMKEKGDIPEGYSVSREKKERFSLILESASTNQTSMYLCASSFPGTNEKLFFGSGTQLSVL.

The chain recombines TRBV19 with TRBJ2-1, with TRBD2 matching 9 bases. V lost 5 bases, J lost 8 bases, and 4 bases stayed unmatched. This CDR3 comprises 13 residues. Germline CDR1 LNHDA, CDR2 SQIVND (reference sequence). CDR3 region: CASSVSGSDEQFF. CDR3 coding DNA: TGTGCCAGTAGTGTTAGCGGGAGCGATGAGCAGTTCTTC. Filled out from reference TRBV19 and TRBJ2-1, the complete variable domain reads DGGITQSPKYLFRKEGQNVTLSCEQNLNHDAMYWYRQDPGQGLRLIYYSQIVNDFQKGDIAEGYSVSREKKESFPLTVTSAQKNPTAFYLCASSVSGSDEQFFGPGTRLTVL.

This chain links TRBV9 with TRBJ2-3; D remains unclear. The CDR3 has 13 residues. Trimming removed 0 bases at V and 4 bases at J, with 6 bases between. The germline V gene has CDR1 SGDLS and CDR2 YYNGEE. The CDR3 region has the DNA TGTGCCAGCAGCGTAGTTGCGTCAGATACGCAGTATTTT. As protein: CASSVVASDTQYF. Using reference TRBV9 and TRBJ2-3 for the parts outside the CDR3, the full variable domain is DSGVTQTPKHLITATGQRVTLRCSPRSGDLSVYWYQQSLDQGLQFLIQYYNGEERAKGNILERFSAQQFPDLHSELNLSSLELGDSALYFCASSVVASDTQYFGPGTRLTVL.

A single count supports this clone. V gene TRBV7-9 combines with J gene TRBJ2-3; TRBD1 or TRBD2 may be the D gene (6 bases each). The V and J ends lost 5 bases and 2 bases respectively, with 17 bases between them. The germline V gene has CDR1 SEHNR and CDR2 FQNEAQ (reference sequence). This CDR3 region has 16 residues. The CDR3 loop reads CASSPAGGYSTDTQYF. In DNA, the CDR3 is TGTGCCAGCAGCCCAGCCGGGGGCTACTCCACAGATACGCAGTATTTT.

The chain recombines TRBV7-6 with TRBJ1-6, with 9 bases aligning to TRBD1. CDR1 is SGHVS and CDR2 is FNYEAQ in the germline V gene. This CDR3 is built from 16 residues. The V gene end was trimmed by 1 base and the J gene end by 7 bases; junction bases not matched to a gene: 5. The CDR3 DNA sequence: TGTGCCAGCAGCTTAGGGGGACAGGGACGGAATTCACCCCTCCACTTT. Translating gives CASSLGGQGRNSPLHF.

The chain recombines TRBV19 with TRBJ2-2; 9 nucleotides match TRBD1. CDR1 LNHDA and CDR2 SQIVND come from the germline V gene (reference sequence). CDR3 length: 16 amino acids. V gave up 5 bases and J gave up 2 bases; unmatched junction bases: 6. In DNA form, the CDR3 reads TGTGCCAGTAGTGTGTACAGGGGGCGCAACACCGGGGAGCTGTTTTTT. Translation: CASSVYRGRNTGELFF.

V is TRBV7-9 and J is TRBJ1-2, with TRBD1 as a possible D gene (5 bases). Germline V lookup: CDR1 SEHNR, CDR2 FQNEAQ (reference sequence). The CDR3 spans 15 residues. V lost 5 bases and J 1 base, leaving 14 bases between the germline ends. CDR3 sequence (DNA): TGTGCCAGCAGCCCCACCGGGGGTCTTAACTATGGCTACACCTTC. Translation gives CASSPTGGLNYGYTF.

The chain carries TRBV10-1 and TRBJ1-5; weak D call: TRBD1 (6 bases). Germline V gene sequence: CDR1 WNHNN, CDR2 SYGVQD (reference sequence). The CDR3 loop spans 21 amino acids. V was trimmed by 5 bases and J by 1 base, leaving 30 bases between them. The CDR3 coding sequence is TGCGCCAGCAGTTCAACCTCCCCTCCTAACAGGGACCCATGCAGCAATCAGCCCCAGCATTTT. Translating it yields CASSSTSPPNRDPCSNQPQHF.

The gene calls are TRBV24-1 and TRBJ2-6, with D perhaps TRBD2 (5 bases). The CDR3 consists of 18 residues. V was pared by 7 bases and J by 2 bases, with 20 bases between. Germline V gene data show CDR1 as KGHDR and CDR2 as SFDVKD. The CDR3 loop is CATRGVGEDSAGANVLTF. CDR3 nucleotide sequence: TGTGCCACCAGAGGTGTGGGAGAGGATAGTGCTGGGGCCAACGTCCTGACTTTC.

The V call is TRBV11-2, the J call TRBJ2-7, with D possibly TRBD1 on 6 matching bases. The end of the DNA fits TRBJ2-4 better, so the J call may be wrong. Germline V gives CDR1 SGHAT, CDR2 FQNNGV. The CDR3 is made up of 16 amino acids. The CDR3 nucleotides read TGTGCCAGCAGCCCACGGAGATTGGGGGCCTCTACCATTCAGTACTTC. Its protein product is CASSPRRLGASTIQYF.

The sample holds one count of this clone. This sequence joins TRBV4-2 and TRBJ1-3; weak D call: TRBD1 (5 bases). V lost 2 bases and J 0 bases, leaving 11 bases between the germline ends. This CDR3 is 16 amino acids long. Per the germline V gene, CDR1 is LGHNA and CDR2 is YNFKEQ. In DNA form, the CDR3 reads TGTGCCAGCAGCCAACAGCCGGGGGACTCTGGAAACACCATATATTTT. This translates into CASSQQPGDSGNTIYF.

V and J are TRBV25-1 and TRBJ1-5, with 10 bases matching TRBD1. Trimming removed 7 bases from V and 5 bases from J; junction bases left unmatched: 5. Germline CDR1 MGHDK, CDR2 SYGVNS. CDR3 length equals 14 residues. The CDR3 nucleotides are TGTGCCAGCAAGGGGACAGGGGAGTATCAGCCCCAGCATTTT. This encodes CASKGTGEYQPQHF.

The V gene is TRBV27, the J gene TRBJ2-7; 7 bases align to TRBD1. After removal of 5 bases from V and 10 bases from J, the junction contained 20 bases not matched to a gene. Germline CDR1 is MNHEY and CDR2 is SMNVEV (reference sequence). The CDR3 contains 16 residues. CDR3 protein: CASSPNLHRPTGKQYF. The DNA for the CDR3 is TGTGCCAGCAGTCCGAACCTTCACCGGCCGACAGGGAAACAGTACTTC.

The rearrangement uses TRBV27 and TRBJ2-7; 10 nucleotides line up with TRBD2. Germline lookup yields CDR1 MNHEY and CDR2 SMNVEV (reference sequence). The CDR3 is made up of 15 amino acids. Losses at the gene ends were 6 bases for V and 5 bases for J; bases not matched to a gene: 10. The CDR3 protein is CASSFKGLAYDEQYF. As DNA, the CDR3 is TGTGCCAGCAGCTTTAAGGGACTAGCGTACGACGAGCAGTACTTC.

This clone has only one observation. The CDR3 bases are TGTGCCAGCAGCGCGCCGGGACAGGGCACTGAAGCTTTCTTT. Protein product: CASSAPGQGTEAFF. The chain joins TRBV7-8 to TRBJ1-1; 9 nucleotides agree with TRBD1. The CDR3 runs 14 residues. V dropped 5 bases and J dropped 4; count of bases not matched to a gene: 5. Germline loops: CDR1 SGHVS, CDR2 FQNEAQ.

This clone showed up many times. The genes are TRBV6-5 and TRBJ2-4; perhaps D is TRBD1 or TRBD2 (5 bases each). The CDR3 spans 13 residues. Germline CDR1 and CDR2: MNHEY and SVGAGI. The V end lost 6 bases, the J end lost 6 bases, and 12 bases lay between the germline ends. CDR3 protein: CASRARGRNIQYF. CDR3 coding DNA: TGTGCCAGCAGAGCGAGGGGCCGAAACATTCAGTACTTC.

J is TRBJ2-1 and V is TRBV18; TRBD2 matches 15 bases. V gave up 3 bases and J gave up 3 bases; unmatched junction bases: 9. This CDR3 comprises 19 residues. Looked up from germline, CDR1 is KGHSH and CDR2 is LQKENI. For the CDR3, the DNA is TGTGCCAGCTCACCGCGGAATGGACTAGCGGGAGGGCTCTACAATGAGCAGTTCTTC. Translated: CASSPRNGLAGGLYNEQFF.

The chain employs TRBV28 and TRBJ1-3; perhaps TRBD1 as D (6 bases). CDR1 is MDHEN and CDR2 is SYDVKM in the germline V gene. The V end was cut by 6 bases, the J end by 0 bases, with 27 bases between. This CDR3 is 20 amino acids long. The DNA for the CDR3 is TGTGCCAGCAGCCCTCCCATACAGGGAACGTGGGGGGTCTCTGGAAACACCATATATTTT. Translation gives CASSPPIQGTWGVSGNTIYF. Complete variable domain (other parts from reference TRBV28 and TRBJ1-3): DVKVTQSSRYLVKRTGEKVFLECVQDMDHENMFWYRQDPGLGLRLIYFSYDVKMKEKGDIPEGYSVSREKKERFSLILESASTNQTSMYLCASSPPIQGTWGVSGNTIYFGEGSWLTVV.